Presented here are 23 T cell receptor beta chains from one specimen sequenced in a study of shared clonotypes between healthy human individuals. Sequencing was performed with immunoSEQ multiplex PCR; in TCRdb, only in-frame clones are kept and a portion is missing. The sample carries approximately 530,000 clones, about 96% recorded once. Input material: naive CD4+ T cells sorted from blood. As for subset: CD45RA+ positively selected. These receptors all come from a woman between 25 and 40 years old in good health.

The CDR3 region is CASTSPGGGNYGYTF. CDR3 DNA: TGTGCCAGCACCTCCCCAGGGGGAGGAAACTATGGCTACACCTTC. The genes are TRBV28 and TRBJ1-2, with TRBD1 matching over 7 bases. CDR1 is MDHEN and CDR2 is SYDVKM in the germline V gene. The CDR3 sequence is 15 residues long. The ends lost 7 bases at V and 2 bases at J; junction bases unmatched: 10.

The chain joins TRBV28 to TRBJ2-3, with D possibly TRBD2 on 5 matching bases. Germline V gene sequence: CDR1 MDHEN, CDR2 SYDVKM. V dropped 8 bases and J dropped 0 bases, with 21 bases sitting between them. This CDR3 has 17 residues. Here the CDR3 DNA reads TGTGCCAGCCCTCCTGCCCTTGGAGGAACTAGCACAGATACGCAGTATTTT. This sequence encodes CASPPALGGTSTDTQYF.

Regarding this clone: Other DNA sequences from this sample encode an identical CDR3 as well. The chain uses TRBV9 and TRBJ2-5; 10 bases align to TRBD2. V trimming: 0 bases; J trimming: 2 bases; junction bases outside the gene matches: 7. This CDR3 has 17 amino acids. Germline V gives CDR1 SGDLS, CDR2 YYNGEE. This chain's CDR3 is CASSVGLAGVGQETQYF. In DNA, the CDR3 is TGTGCCAGCAGCGTAGGGCTAGCGGGGGTAGGACAAGAGACCCAGTACTTC.

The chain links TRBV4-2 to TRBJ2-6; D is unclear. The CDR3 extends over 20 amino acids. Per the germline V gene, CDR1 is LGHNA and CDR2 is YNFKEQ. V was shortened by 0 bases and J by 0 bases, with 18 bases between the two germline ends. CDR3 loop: CASSQERLSFGSSGANVLTF. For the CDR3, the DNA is TGTGCCAGCAGCCAAGAGAGACTCTCCTTCGGAAGCTCTGGGGCCAACGTCCTGACTTTC.

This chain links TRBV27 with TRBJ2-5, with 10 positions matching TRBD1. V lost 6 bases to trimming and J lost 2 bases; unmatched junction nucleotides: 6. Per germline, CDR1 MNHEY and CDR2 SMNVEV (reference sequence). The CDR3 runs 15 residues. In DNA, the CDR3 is TGTGCCAGCAGGCGGGACAGGGGATCTCAAGAGACCCAGTACTTC. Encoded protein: CASRRDRGSQETQYF.

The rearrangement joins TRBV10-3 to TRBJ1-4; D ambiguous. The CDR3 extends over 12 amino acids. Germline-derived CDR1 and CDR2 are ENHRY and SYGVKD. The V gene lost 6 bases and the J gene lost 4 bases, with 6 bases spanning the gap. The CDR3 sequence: CAIRDLNEKLFF. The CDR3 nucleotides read TGTGCCATCAGGGACCTTAATGAAAAACTGTTTTTT.

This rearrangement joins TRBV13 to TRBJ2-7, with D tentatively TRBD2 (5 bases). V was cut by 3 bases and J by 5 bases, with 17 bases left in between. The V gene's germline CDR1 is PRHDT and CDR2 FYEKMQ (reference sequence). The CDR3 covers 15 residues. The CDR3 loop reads CASSLVDASPHEQYF. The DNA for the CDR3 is TGTGCCAGCAGCTTGGTTGACGCTAGCCCCCACGAGCAGTACTTC.

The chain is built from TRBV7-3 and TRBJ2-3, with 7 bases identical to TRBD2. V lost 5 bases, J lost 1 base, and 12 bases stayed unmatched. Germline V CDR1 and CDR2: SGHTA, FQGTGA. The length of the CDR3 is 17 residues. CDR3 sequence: CASSLGLGRWGTDTQYF. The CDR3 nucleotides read TGTGCCAGCAGCCTCGGACTAGGTAGATGGGGCACAGATACGCAGTATTTT.

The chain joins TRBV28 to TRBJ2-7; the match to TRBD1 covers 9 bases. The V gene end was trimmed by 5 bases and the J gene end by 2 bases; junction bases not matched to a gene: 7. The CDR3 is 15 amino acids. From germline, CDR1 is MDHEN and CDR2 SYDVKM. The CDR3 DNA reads TGTGCCAGCAGTACTTCCGGGACAGGGACCTACGAGCAGTACTTC. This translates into CASSTSGTGTYEQYF.

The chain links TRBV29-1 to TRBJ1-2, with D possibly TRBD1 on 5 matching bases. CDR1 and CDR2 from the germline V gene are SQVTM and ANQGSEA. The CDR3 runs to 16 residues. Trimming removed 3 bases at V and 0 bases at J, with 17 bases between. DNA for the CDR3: TGCAGCGTTGATCGGAGCCCGGGGGAGCCTAACTATGGCTACACCTTC. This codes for CSVDRSPGEPNYGYTF.

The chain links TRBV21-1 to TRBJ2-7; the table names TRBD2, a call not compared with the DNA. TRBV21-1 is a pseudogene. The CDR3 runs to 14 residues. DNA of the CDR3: TGTGCCAGCAGCACCGGCGCACTAGCGGGTGAGCAGTACTTC. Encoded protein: CASSTGALAGEQYF.

This chain's CDR3 is CASSLTTGDTEAFF. CDR3 nucleotides: TGTGCCAGCAGTTTGACAACAGGGGACACTGAAGCTTTCTTT. V and J are TRBV28 and TRBJ1-1; TRBD1 agrees at 7 bases. V was clipped by 3 bases and J by 3 bases; unmatched bases: 4. Germline V gene lookup returns CDR1 MDHEN and CDR2 SYDVKM. This CDR3 contains 14 residues.

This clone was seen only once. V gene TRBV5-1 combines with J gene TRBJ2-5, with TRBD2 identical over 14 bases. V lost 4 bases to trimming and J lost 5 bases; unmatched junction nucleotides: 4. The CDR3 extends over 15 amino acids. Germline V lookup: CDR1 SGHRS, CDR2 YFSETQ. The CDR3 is CASSPGTSGSETQYF. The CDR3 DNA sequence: TGCGCCAGCAGCCCAGGGACTAGCGGGAGTGAGACCCAGTACTTC.

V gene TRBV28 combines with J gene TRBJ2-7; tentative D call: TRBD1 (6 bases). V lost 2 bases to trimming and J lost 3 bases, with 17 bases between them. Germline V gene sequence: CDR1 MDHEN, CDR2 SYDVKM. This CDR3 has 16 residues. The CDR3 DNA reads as TGTGCCAGCAGTTTACAGGGGATCATGGCGGTCTACGAGCAGTACTTC. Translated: CASSLQGIMAVYEQYF. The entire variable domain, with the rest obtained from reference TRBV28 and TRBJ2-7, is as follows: DVKVTQSSRYLVKRTGEKVFLECVQDMDHENMFWYRQDPGLGLRLIYFSYDVKMKEKGDIPEGYSVSREKKERFSLILESASTNQTSMYLCASSLQGIMAVYEQYFGPGTRLTVT.

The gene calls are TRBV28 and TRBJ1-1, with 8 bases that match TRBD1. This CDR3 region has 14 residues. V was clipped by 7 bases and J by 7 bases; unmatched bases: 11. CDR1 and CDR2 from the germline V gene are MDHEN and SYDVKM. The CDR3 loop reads CASNITPGGDEAFF. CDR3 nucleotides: TGTGCCAGCAACATAACACCAGGGGGCGATGAAGCTTTCTTT. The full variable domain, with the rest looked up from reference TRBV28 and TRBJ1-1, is DVKVTQSSRYLVKRTGEKVFLECVQDMDHENMFWYRQDPGLGLRLIYFSYDVKMKEKGDIPEGYSVSREKKERFSLILESASTNQTSMYLCASNITPGGDEAFFGQGTRLTVV.

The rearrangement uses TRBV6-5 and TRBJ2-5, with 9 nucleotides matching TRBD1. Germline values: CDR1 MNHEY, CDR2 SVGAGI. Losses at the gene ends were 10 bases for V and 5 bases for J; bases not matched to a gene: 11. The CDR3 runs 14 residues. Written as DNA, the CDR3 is TGTGCCACCGAATTACGGACAGGGGATGAGACCCAGTACTTC. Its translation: CATELRTGDETQYF.

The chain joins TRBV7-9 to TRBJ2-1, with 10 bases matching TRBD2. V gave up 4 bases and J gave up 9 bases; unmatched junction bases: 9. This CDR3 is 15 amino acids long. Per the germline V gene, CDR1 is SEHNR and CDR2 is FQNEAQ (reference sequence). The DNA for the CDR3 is TGTGCCAGCAGCTCCCTAGCGGGAGAGAGTGGTGAGCAGTTCTTC. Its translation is CASSSLAGESGEQFF.

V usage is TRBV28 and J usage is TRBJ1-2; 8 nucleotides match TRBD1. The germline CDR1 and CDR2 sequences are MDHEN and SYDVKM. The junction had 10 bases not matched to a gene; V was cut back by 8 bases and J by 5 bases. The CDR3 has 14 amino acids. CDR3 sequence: CASFRQGIRYGYTF. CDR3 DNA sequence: TGTGCCAGCTTTCGACAGGGGATAAGATATGGCTACACCTTC.

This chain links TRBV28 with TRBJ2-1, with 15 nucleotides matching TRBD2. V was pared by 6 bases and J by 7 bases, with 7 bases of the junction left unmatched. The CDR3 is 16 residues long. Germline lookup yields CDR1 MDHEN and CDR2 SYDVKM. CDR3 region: CASSWTSGRARNEQFF. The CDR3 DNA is TGTGCCAGCAGCTGGACTAGCGGGAGGGCGAGAAATGAGCAGTTCTTC.

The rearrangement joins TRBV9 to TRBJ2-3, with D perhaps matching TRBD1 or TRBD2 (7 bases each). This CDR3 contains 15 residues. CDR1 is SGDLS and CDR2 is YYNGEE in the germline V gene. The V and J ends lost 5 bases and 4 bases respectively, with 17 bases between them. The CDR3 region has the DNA TGTGCCAGCAGTCCCAGGGGGGGAGGATCAGATACGCAGTATTTT. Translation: CASSPRGGGSDTQYF.

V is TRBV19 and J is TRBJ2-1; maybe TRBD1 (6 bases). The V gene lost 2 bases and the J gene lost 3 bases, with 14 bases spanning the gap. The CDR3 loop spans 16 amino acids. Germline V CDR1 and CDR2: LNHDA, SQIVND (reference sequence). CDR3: CASSIQGSVSYNEQFF. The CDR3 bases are TGTGCCAGTAGTATACAGGGGTCCGTAAGCTACAATGAGCAGTTCTTC.

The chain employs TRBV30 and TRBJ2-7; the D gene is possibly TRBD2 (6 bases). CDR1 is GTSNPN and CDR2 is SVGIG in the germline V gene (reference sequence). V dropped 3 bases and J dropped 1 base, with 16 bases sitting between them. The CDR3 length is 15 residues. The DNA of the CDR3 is TGTGCCTGGAGCGCACCACGGAGGGGATCCTACGAGCAGTACTTC. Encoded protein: CAWSAPRRGSYEQYF. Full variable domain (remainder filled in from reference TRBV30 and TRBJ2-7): SQTIHQWPATLVQPVGSPLSLECTVEGTSNPNLYWYRQAAGRGLQLLFYSVGIGQISSEVPQNLSASRPQDRQFILSSKKLLLSDSGFYLCAWSAPRRGSYEQYFGPGTRLTVT.

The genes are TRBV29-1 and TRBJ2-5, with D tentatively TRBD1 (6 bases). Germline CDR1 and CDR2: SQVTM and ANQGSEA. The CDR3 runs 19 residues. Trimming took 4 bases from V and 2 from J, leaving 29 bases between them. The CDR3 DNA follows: TGCAGCGTTGGGGGGCCGTCCGTCGAGAGGGTCAAACTACAAGAGACCCAGTACTTC. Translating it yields CSVGGPSVERVKLQETQYF. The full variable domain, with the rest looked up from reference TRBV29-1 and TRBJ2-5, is SAVISQKPSRDICQRGTSLTIQCQVDSQVTMMFWYRQQPGQSLTLIATANQGSEATYESGFVIDKFPISRPNLTFSTLTVSNMSPEDSSIYLCSVGGPSVERVKLQETQYFGPGTRLLVL.